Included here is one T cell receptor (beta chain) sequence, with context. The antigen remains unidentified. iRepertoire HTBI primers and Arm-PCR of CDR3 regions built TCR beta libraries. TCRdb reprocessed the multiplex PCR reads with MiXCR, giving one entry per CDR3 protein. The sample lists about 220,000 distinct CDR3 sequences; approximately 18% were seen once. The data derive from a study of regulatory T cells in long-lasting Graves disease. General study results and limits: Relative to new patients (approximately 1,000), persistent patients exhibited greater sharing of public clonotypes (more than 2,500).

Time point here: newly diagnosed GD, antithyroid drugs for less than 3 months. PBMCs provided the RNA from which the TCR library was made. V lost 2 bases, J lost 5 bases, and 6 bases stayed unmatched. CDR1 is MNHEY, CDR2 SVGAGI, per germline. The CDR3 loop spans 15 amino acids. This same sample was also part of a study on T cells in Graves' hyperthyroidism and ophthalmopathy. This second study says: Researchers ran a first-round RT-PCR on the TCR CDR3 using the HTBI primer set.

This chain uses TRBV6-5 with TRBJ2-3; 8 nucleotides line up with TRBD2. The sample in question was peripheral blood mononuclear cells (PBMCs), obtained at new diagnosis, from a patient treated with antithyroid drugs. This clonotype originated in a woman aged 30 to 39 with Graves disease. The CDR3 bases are TGTGCCAGCAGTTACCGGGGGGGGGGGGAAGATACGCAGTATTTT. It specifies CASSYRGGGEDTQYF.